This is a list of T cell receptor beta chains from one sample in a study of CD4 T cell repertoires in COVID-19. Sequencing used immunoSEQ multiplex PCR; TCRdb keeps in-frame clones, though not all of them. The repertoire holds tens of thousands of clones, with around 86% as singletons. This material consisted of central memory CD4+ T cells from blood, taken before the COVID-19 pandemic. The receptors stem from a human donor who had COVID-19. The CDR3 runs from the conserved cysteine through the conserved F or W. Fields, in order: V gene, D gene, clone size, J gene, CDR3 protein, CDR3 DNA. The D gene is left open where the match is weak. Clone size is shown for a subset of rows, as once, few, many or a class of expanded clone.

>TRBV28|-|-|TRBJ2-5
CASSLRARGETQYF
TGTGCCAGCAGTTTACGGGCCCGGGGAGAGACCCAGTACTTC
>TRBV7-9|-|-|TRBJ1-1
CASSSTGPWIEAFF
TGTGCCAGCAGCTCTACAGGGCCCTGGATTGAAGCTTTCTTT
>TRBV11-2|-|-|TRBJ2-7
CASREESGEQYF
TGTGCCAGCAGGGAGGAATCCGGGGAGCAGTACTTC
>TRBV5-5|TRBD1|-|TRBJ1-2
CASSLSGQGMGYTF
TGTGCCAGCAGCTTGTCAGGACAGGGGATGGGCTACACCTTC
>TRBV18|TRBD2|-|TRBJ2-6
CAGSPMGLAGANVLTF
TGTGCCGGCTCACCCATGGGACTAGCTGGGGCCAACGTCCTGACTTTC
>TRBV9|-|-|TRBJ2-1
CASSVAGGSGYNEQFF
TGTGCCAGCAGCGTAGCGGGCGGGTCCGGGTACAATGAGCAGTTCTTC
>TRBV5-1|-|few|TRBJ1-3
CASSSTGPGNSGNTIYF
TGCGCCAGCAGCTCAACAGGGCCGGGCAACTCTGGAAACACCATATATTTT
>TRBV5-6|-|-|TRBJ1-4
CASSLNSFVYNEKLFF
TGTGCCAGCAGCTTAAACAGTTTCGTATATAATGAAAAACTGTTTTTT
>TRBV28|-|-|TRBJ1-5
CASRSSSGDRQPQHF
TGTGCCAGCAGGTCTTCGTCAGGGGATAGGCAGCCCCAGCATTTT
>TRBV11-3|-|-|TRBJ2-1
CASSLDSYNEQFF
TGTGCCAGCAGTTTGGACAGCTACAATGAGCAGTTCTTC
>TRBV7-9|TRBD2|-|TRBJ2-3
CASSERGGTDTQYF
TGTGCCAGCTCGGAGCGGGGGGGCACAGATACGCAGTATTTT
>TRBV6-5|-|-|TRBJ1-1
CASSSPGSEAFF
TGTGCCAGCAGTTCCCCGGGATCTGAAGCTTTCTTT
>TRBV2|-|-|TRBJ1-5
CASSEAGGAQPQHF
TGTGCCAGCAGTGAAGCTGGAGGGGCGCAGCCCCAGCATTTT
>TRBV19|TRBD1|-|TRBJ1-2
CASRPLGQAFYGYTF
TGTGCCAGTAGACCATTGGGACAGGCCTTCTATGGCTACACCTTC
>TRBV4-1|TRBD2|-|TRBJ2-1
CASSQDAGLAGRSSYNEQFF
TGCGCCAGCAGCCAAGATGCGGGACTAGCGGGCAGGAGCTCCTACAATGAGCAGTTCTTC
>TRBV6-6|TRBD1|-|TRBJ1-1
CASSHGQGGTEAFF
TGTGCCAGCAGTCACGGACAGGGCGGCACTGAAGCTTTCTTT
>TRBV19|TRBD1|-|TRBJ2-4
CASSFRDRENIQYF
TGTGCCAGTAGCTTCCGGGACAGAGAAAACATTCAGTACTTC
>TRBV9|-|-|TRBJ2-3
CASSVSGSTDTQYF
TGTGCCAGCAGCGTAAGCGGGAGCACAGATACGCAGTATTTT
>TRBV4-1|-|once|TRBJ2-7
CASSLNRQELSYEQYF
TGCGCCAGCAGCCTAAACCGACAGGAGCTCTCCTACGAGCAGTACTTC
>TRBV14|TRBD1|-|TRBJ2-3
CASSQEQTGGDTQYF
TGTGCCAGCAGCCAAGAACAGACAGGGGGAGATACGCAGTATTTT
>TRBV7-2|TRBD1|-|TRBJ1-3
CASSPGQRNTIYF
TGTGCCAGCAGCCCGGGACAGCGAAACACCATATATTTT
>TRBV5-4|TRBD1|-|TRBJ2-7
CASSVDRGNEQYF
TGTGCCAGCAGCGTGGACAGGGGCAACGAGCAGTACTTC
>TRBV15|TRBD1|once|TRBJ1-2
CATSSGTGGNYGYTF
TGTGCCACCAGTTCCGGGACAGGGGGCAACTATGGCTACACCTTC
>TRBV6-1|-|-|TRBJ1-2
CASSHGGETGYTF
TGTGCCAGCAGTCATGGAGGGGAGACTGGCTACACCTTC
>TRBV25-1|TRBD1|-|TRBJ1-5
CASSVLKGGIVQPQHF
TGTGCCAGCAGTGTCCTTAAAGGGGGCATCGTTCAGCCCCAGCATTTT
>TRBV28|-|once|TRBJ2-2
CASSRPQGVYTGELFF
TGTGCCAGCAGCCGACCACAGGGTGTGTACACCGGGGAGCTGTTTTTT
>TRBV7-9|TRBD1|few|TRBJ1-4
CASSLAWDRFEKLFF
TGTGCCAGCAGCTTAGCGTGGGACAGATTTGAAAAACTGTTTTTT
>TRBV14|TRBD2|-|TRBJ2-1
CASEGGRGYNEQFF
TGTGCCAGCGAAGGCGGGAGGGGGTACAATGAGCAGTTCTTC
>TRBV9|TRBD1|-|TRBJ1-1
CASSVVAQGASEAFF
TGTGCCAGCAGCGTAGTAGCACAGGGGGCCTCTGAAGCTTTCTTT
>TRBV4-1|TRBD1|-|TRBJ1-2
CASGPRDRGYYGYTF
TGCGCCAGCGGACCCCGGGACAGGGGGTACTATGGCTACACCTTC